This T cell receptor (beta chain) came from a study of T cell changes during pregnancy in multiple sclerosis. Data came from immunoSEQ multiplex PCR; TCRdb stores just in-frame clones and leaves some out. The sample shows 80,000 to 100,000 clones, over 75% of them seen only once. The germline gives CDR1 SGHVS, CDR2 FNYEAQ. The CDR3 runs 18 residues. J was trimmed by 0 bases and V by 4 bases; bases with no gene match: 10. The chain employs TRBV7-6 and TRBJ1-3, with TRBD1 identical over 9 bases. This clonotype was sampled from a female donor in good health, enrolled as a control in a pregnancy study. Source: peripheral blood, taken in the second trimester of pregnancy. CDR3 sequence reads: CASSSEGGQGHSGNTIYF. As DNA, the CDR3 is TGTGCCAGCAGCTCAGAGGGGGGACAGGGCCACTCTGGAAACACCATATATTTT.